This TCR beta chain is from a study of blood T cell repertoires in COVID-19 (dated by TCRdb to the early 2020s). Looking at the study overall: Collaborator samples came from the United States, Italy and Spain and covered acute and convalescent phases of COVID-19. The prospective study material was composed of cDNA or gDNA derived from T cells, B-cell-depleted T cells, or PBMCs. Deeply sampled blood TCRbeta repertoires from subjects exposed to, actively infected with, or recovered from COVID-19 were included in the dataset. The repertoires were made available in a free public database intended to serve as a resource for research on the immune response to SARS-CoV-2. Samples came from the ongoing ImmuneRACE study (first 160 participants) plus 1,254 subjects from 6 global collaborators. A de-identified subject ID, COVID-19 status, age in years and sex were almost always included in the sample metadata. HLA class I and class II types, where available, came from metadata supplied by the sample provider rather than from assay-based typing.

Overall results and qualifications from the work: How much clinical and demographic metadata was included differed by source and by participant, and the metadata was provided uncurated.

Participants in the prospective study were enrolled through a virtual design, were aged 18 to 89 years, and lived in under 25 United States geographic areas. In the prospective study, participants were assigned to cohorts based on the clinical history participants reported in a screening survey and a study questionnaire. ImmuneRACE Cohort 3 recovered participants were defined by two consecutive negative NP/OP PCR tests, healthcare professional clearance, or symptom resolution. Mobile phlebotomists in the prospective study collected whole blood, serum and a nasopharyngeal or oropharyngeal swab from every participant. Additional blood draws and questionnaires over an approximately 2-month period could optionally be provided by prospective study participants. Before DNA extraction, prospective study blood samples were shipped either frozen or at room temperature. TCRbeta CDR3 regions were amplified from genomic DNA using the immunoSEQ Assay, a bias-controlled multiplex PCR. On the study's bioinformatics: Nucleated cell counts per sample were estimated from amplification of reference gene primers within the assay. To quantify the absolute abundance of each unique TCRbeta CDR3 rearrangement, sequence reads were collapsed and filtered. For each sample, productive Simpson clonality was calculated by taking the square root of Simpson's diversity index across productive rearrangements. Held by TCRdb, this immuneACCESS table contains in-frame sequences only and omits some clones. Under half of the omission traces to an unresolved V gene where checked; the cause of the rest is unknown. The DNA gave D and trimming, while V, J and clone size come from that table. The sample includes 250,000 to 300,000 clones, with over 85% observed a single time. The top ten hold 1.5% to 2% of the sample.

As to this clone: Its antigen is still unknown. No much larger clone exists at a distance of one base, and base qualities are not known.

This sequence was found in a woman between 55 and 75 years old who had recovered from COVID-19. Sequencing was carried out using PBMCs or T cells enriched from blood (not recorded which).

The CDR3 region reads CASSMLWGTGTNTEAFF. The nucleotide sequence reads TGTGCCAGTAGTATGCTTTGGGGGACAGGGACGAACACTGAAGCTTTCTTT. The chain was built from TRBV19 and TRBJ1-1; 9 bases in the junction line up with TRBD1. CDR1 and CDR2, per the germline V gene (reference sequence), are LNHDA and SQIVND. After removal of 3 bases from V and 1 base from J, the junction retains 9 bases not matched to a gene. The CDR3 sequence holds 17 residues, the cysteine and phenylalanine included. Kept here is only the CDR3 DNA, which spans 51 bases and is read in frame from base 1.